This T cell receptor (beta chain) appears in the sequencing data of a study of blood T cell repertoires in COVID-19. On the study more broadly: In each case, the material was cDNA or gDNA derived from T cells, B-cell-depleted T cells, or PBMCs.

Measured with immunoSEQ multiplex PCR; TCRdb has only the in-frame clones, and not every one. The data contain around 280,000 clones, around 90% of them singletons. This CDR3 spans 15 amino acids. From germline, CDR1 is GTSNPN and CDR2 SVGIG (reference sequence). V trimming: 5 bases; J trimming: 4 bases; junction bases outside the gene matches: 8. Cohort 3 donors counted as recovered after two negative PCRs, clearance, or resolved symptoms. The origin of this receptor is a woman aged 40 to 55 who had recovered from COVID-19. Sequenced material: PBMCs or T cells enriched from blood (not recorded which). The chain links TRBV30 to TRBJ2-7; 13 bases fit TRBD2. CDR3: CAWWDPTSGRYEQYF. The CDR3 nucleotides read TGTGCCTGGTGGGACCCGACTAGCGGGAGGTACGAGCAGTACTTC.